This passage covers 17 T cell receptor beta chains from one sample sequenced in a study of blood T cell repertoires in COVID-19. Here immunoSEQ multiplex PCR was the method, and the copy in TCRdb shows in-frame clones only, minus some. The data show under 250,000 clones, about 82% seen once. Source material: PBMCs or T cells enriched from blood (not recorded which). The receptors come from a woman between 45 and 60 years old with acute COVID-19.

CDR3: CASSQGWGVANYGYTF. In nucleotides, the CDR3 is TGCGCCAGCAGCCAAGGGTGGGGGGTCGCTAACTATGGCTACACCTTC. J is TRBJ1-2 and V is TRBV4-1; possibly TRBD1 for D (5 bases). The length of the CDR3 is 16 residues. Looked up from germline, CDR1 is MGHRA and CDR2 is YSYEKL. V was cut by 1 base and J by 0 bases, with 12 bases left in between.

The CDR3 reads CASRRGEKLFF. Written as DNA, the CDR3 is TGTGCCAGCAGGAGGGGGGAAAAACTGTTTTTT. The chain couples TRBV27 to TRBJ1-4; D is perhaps TRBD1 (6 bases). Trimming pared 6 bases from V and 8 bases from J, leaving 7 bases between. CDR3 size: 11 residues. Germline values: CDR1 MNHEY, CDR2 SMNVEV (reference sequence).

This clone was picked up a small number of times. The chain joins TRBV6-5 to TRBJ2-1; possible D gene TRBD1, 6 bases. Trimming took off 2 bases at V and 16 bases at J, with 15 bases between the two ends. The CDR3 spans 12 residues. Germline CDR1 reads MNHEY; CDR2 reads SVGAGI. The CDR3: CASSYEPGQDFF. CDR3 bases: TGTGCCAGCAGTTACGAACCGGGACAAGACTTCTTC.

The V call is TRBV9, the J call TRBJ1-2; 7 nucleotides agree with TRBD1. V shed 3 bases and J 1 base; nucleotides not matched to a gene: 3. CDR3 length equals 14 residues. CDR1 and CDR2 (germline): SGDLS, YYNGEE. This CDR3 is CASSAAGGNYGYTF. DNA of the CDR3: TGTGCCAGCAGCGCTGCAGGGGGTAACTATGGCTACACCTTC. The full variable domain, in which reference TRBV9 and TRBJ1-2 provide the parts outside the CDR3, is DSGVTQTPKHLITATGQRVTLRCSPRSGDLSVYWYQQSLDQGLQFLIQYYNGEERAKGNILERFSAQQFPDLHSELNLSSLELGDSALYFCASSAAGGNYGYTFGSGTRLTVV.

The V and J genes are TRBV11-2 and TRBJ2-6; D remains unclear. The CDR3 sequence is 15 residues long. V lost 1 base to trimming and J lost 0 bases, with 4 bases between them. Germline V CDR1 and CDR2: SGHAT, FQNNGV. The CDR3 nucleotides read TGTGCCAGCAGCTTAGGGGCCTCTGGGGCCAACGTCCTGACTTTC. Translated, it gives CASSLGASGANVLTF.

The V call is TRBV15, the J call TRBJ1-5; D remains ambiguous. The germline V gene encodes CDR1 LNHNV and CDR2 YYDKDF (reference sequence). The CDR3 spans 15 residues. The germline V and J ends were trimmed by 0 bases and 2 bases, with 8 bases remaining between them. In DNA, the CDR3 is TGTGCCACCAGCAGAGAAGGTCAGGGCAATCAGCCCCAGCATTTT. This encodes CATSREGQGNQPQHF. The full variable domain, completed using reference TRBV15 and TRBJ1-5, is DAMVIQNPRYQVTQFGKPVTLSCSQTLNHNVMYWYQQKSSQAPKLLFHYYDKDFNNEADTPDNFQSRRPNTSFCFLDIRSPGLGDTAMYLCATSREGQGNQPQHFGDGTRLSIL.

The chain employs TRBV2 and TRBJ1-1; a weak D match, TRBD1 (5 bases). V lost 6 bases and J 0 bases, leaving 11 bases between the germline ends. The V gene's germline CDR1 is SNHLY and CDR2 FYNNEI. This CDR3 comprises 14 residues. This chain's CDR3 is CASRGGTMNTEAFF. For the CDR3, the DNA is TGTGCCAGCAGGGGCGGGACGATGAACACTGAAGCTTTCTTT.

For this clone: A read error may produce the germline difference seen at one junction end. The DNA for the CDR3 is TGTGCCTGGAGTGTCCAACAGGGGAAGCCTCAGCATTTT. Its translation is CAWSVQQGKPQHF. The chain uses TRBV30 and TRBJ1-5; 7 bases line up with TRBD1. Germline-derived CDR1 and CDR2 are GTSNPN and SVGIG (reference sequence). This CDR3 has 13 amino acids.

Concerning this clone: Different DNA sequences within this sample yield the same CDR3. This chain joins TRBV14 and TRBJ1-1, with D unresolved. The CDR3 is 13 residues long. Germline CDR1 SGHDN, CDR2 FVKESK. V lost 3 bases and J lost 1, with 6 bases in between. CDR3 protein: CASSQRQNTEAFF. CDR3 sequence (DNA): TGTGCCAGCAGCCAGCGCCAGAACACTGAAGCTTTCTTT.

The J gene is TRBJ1-4, the V gene TRBV3-1 (or the pseudogene TRBV3-2); D perhaps matches TRBD1 (6 bases). V lost 8 bases, J lost 5 bases, and 9 bases lay in between. The CDR3 is 12 amino acids. CDR1 is LGHDT, CDR2 YNNKEL, per germline (reference sequence). The CDR3 is CASHRENEKLFF. The CDR3 DNA sequence: TGTGCCAGCCACAGGGAAAATGAAAAACTGTTTTTT.

Only one count was recorded for this clone. The chain employs TRBV5-5 and TRBJ2-5, with TRBD1 identical over 7 bases. Trimming cost V 4 bases and J 2 bases; bases outside gene matches: 5. Per the germline V gene, CDR1 is SGHKS and CDR2 is YYEKEE (reference sequence). The CDR3 runs to 14 residues. This chain's CDR3 is CASSTRTGQETQYF. As DNA, the CDR3 is TGTGCCAGCAGCACCCGGACAGGACAAGAGACCCAGTACTTC.

The gene calls are TRBV3-1 (or the pseudogene TRBV3-2) and TRBJ2-7, with TRBD1 as a possible D gene (5 bases). Germline V gene lookup returns CDR1 LGHDT and CDR2 YNNKEL (reference sequence). Between the trimmed V and J ends, which lost 2 bases and 4 bases, there was a span of 21 bases. This CDR3 contains 17 residues. The CDR3 bases are TGTGCCAGCAGCCAAAATGGGGCGGCGGCCCTCAGGTACGAGCAGTACTTC. The encoded protein is CASSQNGAAALRYEQYF.

The chain employs TRBV30 and TRBJ1-4; D call uncertain. This CDR3 is 12 amino acids long. Germline CDR1 reads GTSNPN; CDR2 reads SVGIG (reference sequence). Trimming stripped 4 bases from V and 8 bases from J, with 11 bases between. The CDR3 sequence: CAWMGGSEKLFF. For the CDR3, the DNA is TGTGCCTGGATGGGAGGGAGCGAAAAACTGTTTTTT.

This clone has a single count. The J gene is TRBJ2-7, the V gene TRBV6-5; D may be TRBD2 (5 bases). This CDR3 region has 14 residues. V was trimmed by 2 bases and J by 3 bases, leaving 11 bases between them. Germline V gives CDR1 MNHEY, CDR2 SVGAGI. CDR3 protein: CASSYRGSFYEQYF. CDR3 in DNA: TGTGCCAGCAGTTACCGGGGTAGCTTCTACGAGCAGTACTTC.

The gene calls are TRBV5-5 and TRBJ1-3; 9 bases are a match to TRBD1. CDR3 length equals 17 residues. Germline trimming cut 3 bases from V and 2 bases from J; bases unmatched to any gene: 9. CDR1 and CDR2 from the germline V gene are SGHKS and YYEKEE (reference sequence). This chain's CDR3 is CASSYTPNRGPGNTIYF. The CDR3 DNA sequence: TGTGCCAGCAGCTATACCCCCAACAGGGGGCCTGGAAACACCATATATTTT.

This CDR3 is CASSSNRGSTEAFF. CDR3 DNA sequence: TGTGCCAGCAGCTCAAACAGGGGGAGCACTGAAGCTTTCTTT. J is TRBJ1-1 and V is TRBV7-2, with 8 bases fitting TRBD1. This CDR3 contains 14 residues. Unmatched junction bases numbered 5, after V lost 4 bases and J lost 4 bases. The germline V gene encodes CDR1 SGHTA and CDR2 FQGNSA.

This clone turned up a few times. The V call is TRBV30, the J call TRBJ2-2; maybe TRBD2 (5 bases). The length of the CDR3 is 14 residues. V was cut by 3 bases and J by 5 bases, with 13 bases left in between. The germline CDR1 and CDR2 sequences are GTSNPN and SVGIG (reference sequence). CDR3 DNA sequence: TGTGCCTGGAGCCAAATCGGGGTGACCGGGGAGCTGTTTTTT. Translating it yields CAWSQIGVTGELFF.